This T cell receptor beta chain is drawn from a study of T cell responses to AZD1222 COVID-19 vaccine (dated by TCRdb to about 2021). Regarding the complete study: AZD1222 recipients whose second dose came at about 4 weeks and those whose second dose came at about 12 weeks were combined into one group, since spike-specific TCR depth and breadth did not differ between the two schedules. TCR sequencing was performed for more than 230 trial participants, of whom roughly 200 were given two doses of AZD1222 and some 26 were given two doses of MenACWY control vaccine. Trial participants were enrolled by age into subgroups of 18-55, 56-69 and 70-plus years, and roughly 150, 30 and 60 TCR-sequenced participants, respectively, were included in these subgroups.

The sample's time point, from its label and the paper: baseline before first vaccination. Vaccinee samples were obtained from the UK trials COV001 and COV002, which included a single-blind randomized controlled phase 2/3 trial of AZD1222 (ChAdOx1 nCoV-19) in healthy adults. For TCRbeta chain sequencing, PBMC samples were collected from trial participants at day 0 and at day 28 after the second dose. What the authors observed across the whole study: Most participants were white British and females outnumbered males, and the authors suggested that clonal diversity may have been underestimated. Reportedly, almost half of the unique spike-specific TCRs recognized epitopes lying outside the regions that are mutated in the B.1.351 and B.1.1.7 variants. In the small 56-69-year group, the increase in depth fell short of significance, most likely because of low power. After two AZD1222 doses, spike-specific TCR breadth and depth were significantly higher than at day 0 and than in MenACWY recipients. Conclusions about previously exposed vaccinees are limited, since just a handful of AZD1222 recipients were seropositive for SARS-CoV-2 at baseline. No day 14 peak-response samples were available, so repertoires were characterized only after the peak T cell response. CD4 TCRs associated with the vaccine covered the entire spike protein, and the dominant responses were in regions 160-218 and 743-854.

In regard to this clone: Its antigen specificity is not known. Qualities for individual bases were not recorded, and no much larger clone is one base off.

The CDR3 regions of human TCRbeta chains were subjected to immunosequencing. The study's processing was this. Repertoire TCRs were matched against a reference library of SARS-CoV-2-specific TCRs generated with the MIRA antigen-specificity platform. Breadth was defined as the fraction of unique TCRs that were SARS-CoV-2-associated, and depth was defined as the fraction of total T cells that were SARS-CoV-2-associated. Using the MIRA data, each spike-specific TCR was assigned both to the spike region to which the TCR was reactive and to a CD4 or CD8 class. Log10-transformed breadth and depth values were compared by one-way ANOVA with Sidak's multiple comparisons tests. The table was pulled from immuneACCESS by TCRdb, which kept in-frame rearrangements only. Such tables lose some clones; where checked, under half of the loss comes from unresolved V genes, and the rest has no known cause. The DNA was the basis for D and trimming; V, J and clone size are from that table. The sample profile shows 95,000 to 100,000 clones; 90% of them were found once. The ten biggest clones cover approximately 1.3% of the sample.

The CDR3 holds 15 amino acids from the cysteine to the phenylalanine. The entry retains the CDR3 DNA only, 45 bases that are in frame from base 1. In the germline V gene (reference sequence), CDR1 corresponds to MNHEY and CDR2 to SMNVEV. Here V drops 7 bases and J drops 6 bases, and the junction holds 8 bases not matched to any gene. The material was peripheral blood, obtained on day 0 of AZD1222 vaccination. Rearrangement joined TRBV27 to TRBJ2-1, with 11 bases aligning to TRBD1. The source is an adult in good health. DNA sequence: TGTGCCAGCACCTCCCCCGGGACAGGGGGCAATGAGCAGTTCTTC. It encodes CASTSPGTGGNEQFF.